This entry lists 19 T cell receptor beta chains sequenced from one sample in a study of T cells after yellow fever vaccination (dated by TCRdb to the late 2010s). The library was obtained by 5' RACE. The instrument given in TCRdb is Illumina HiSeq 2500. The public reads were reprocessed in TCRdb via fastp at Q25 and MiXCR, keeping in-frame beta chains. Records with the same CDR3 protein are collapsed into one entry carrying the most frequent genes and DNA. In this sample the table shows fewer than 450,000 distinct CDR3 sequences, about 7.8% of which occur a single time. The biggest ten clones account for 15% to 20% of the sample. Read against the paper, the sample's treatment or condition label means: live attenuated yellow fever vaccine strain. This specimen was PBMCs, taken more than 35 days after the first yellow fever vaccination. These receptor sequences come from a man younger than 35 who received the YFV17D yellow fever vaccine.

This chain uses TRBV11-1 with TRBJ2-5; 7 positions match TRBD2. V shed 5 bases and J 5 bases; nucleotides not matched to a gene: 20. Germline CDR1 reads SGHAT; CDR2 reads FQDESV (reference sequence). CDR3 size: 18 residues. CDR3 amino acids: CASSPRRGSVYGWETQYF. CDR3 sequence (DNA): TGTGCCAGCAGCCCTAGGCGGGGGTCTGTTTACGGATGGGAGACCCAGTACTTC.

This chain connects TRBV6-5 to TRBJ2-4, with a possible D match to TRBD1 (5 bases). Per germline, CDR1 MNHEY and CDR2 SVGAGI. This CDR3 contains 15 residues. V gave up 4 bases and J gave up 1 base, with 11 bases separating them. In DNA form, the CDR3 reads TGTGCCAGCAGTTCGCAGGGTGCGGCCAAAAACATTCAGTACTTC. Protein: CASSSQGAAKNIQYF.

The chain carries TRBV14 and TRBJ1-1; D possibly corresponds to TRBD1 (6 bases). CDR3 length: 16 amino acids. The germline V gene has CDR1 SGHDN and CDR2 FVKESK. Trimming shortened V by 0 bases and J by 5 bases, and 16 bases separated the two germline ends. The CDR3 sequence: CASSQDPGTLTTEAFF. As DNA, the CDR3 is TGTGCCAGCAGCCAAGACCCCGGGACATTGACGACTGAAGCTTTCTTT.

This rearrangement joins TRBV19 to TRBJ1-2; a weak D match, TRBD1 (5 bases). CDR3 length: 13 amino acids. Per the germline V gene, CDR1 is LNHDA and CDR2 is SQIVND (reference sequence). The germline V and J ends were trimmed by 6 bases and 7 bases, with 15 bases remaining between them. The DNA for the CDR3 is TGTGCCAGTAGATTCGGGACCCCCAGTGGCTACACCTTC. Protein: CASRFGTPSGYTF. The full variable domain, rest sourced from reference TRBV19 and TRBJ1-2, is DGGITQSPKYLFRKEGQNVTLSCEQNLNHDAMYWYRQDPGQGLRLIYYSQIVNDFQKGDIAEGYSVSREKKESFPLTVTSAQKNPTAFYLCASRFGTPSGYTFGSGTRLTVV.

This clonotype was detected only a few times. The chain combines TRBV6-2 or TRBV6-3 with TRBJ2-7, with D unresolved. V was trimmed by 6 bases and J by 1 base, leaving 10 bases between them. The CDR3 runs 13 residues. Germline values: CDR1 MNHEY, CDR2 SVGEGT. CDR3 in amino acids: CASSDPGSYEQYV. The CDR3 region has the DNA TGTGCCAGCAGCGACCCCGGGTCCTACGAGCAGTACGTC.

This clonotype was seen more than once but under ten times. The chain couples TRBV7-2 to TRBJ2-3; no reliable D call. CDR1 is SGHTA and CDR2 is FQGNSA in the germline V gene. The length of the CDR3 is 14 residues. The V gene lost 3 bases and the J gene lost 2 bases, with 9 bases spanning the gap. CDR3 region: CASSLRAITDTQYF. The CDR3 DNA sequence: TGTGCCAGCAGCTTGAGAGCAATCACAGATACGCAGTATTTT.

The table lists this clonotype with many counts. CDR3 in DNA: TGTGCCAGCAGCCACGCACTAGCGGGGTACACAGATACGCAGTATTTT. Protein: CASSHALAGYTDTQYF. The chain carries TRBV7-8 and TRBJ2-3, with 10 nucleotides matching TRBD2. Losses at the gene ends were 5 bases for V and 2 bases for J; bases not matched to a gene: 7. The V gene's germline CDR1 is SGHVS and CDR2 FQNEAQ. There are 16 residues in the CDR3.

V gene TRBV7-9 combines with J gene TRBJ2-3; D might be TRBD2 (6 bases). Germline values: CDR1 SEHNR, CDR2 FQNEAQ (reference sequence). The CDR3 has 16 amino acids. Trimming left V 5 bases short and J 2 bases short, with 17 bases between. CDR3 sequence reads: CASSARLDKNTDTQYF. The CDR3 nucleotides are TGTGCCAGCAGCGCCAGACTAGACAAAAACACAGATACGCAGTATTTT.

The sample holds many counts of this clonotype. The chain combines TRBV7-6 with TRBJ1-2, with D maybe TRBD1 (6 bases). The germline gives CDR1 SGHVS, CDR2 FNYEAQ. The CDR3 extends over 16 amino acids. V lost 0 bases to trimming and J lost 4 bases, with 15 bases between them. CDR3 nucleotides: TGTGCCAGCAGCTTAGCGATTCAGGGGCCTGGCTATGGCTACACCTTC. Its translation: CASSLAIQGPGYGYTF.

A few counts support this clonotype. The gene calls are TRBV27 and TRBJ2-5, with 8 bases matching TRBD2. CDR1 is MNHEY, CDR2 SMNVEV, per germline (reference sequence). This CDR3 has 14 residues. Losses at the gene ends were 4 bases for V and 7 bases for J; bases not matched to a gene: 8. CDR3 in amino acids: CASSSPGLVGTQYF. The CDR3 DNA reads TGTGCCAGCAGTTCCCCGGGACTAGTCGGGACCCAGTACTTC.

At least ten counts were recorded for this clonotype. The chain couples TRBV12-3 or TRBV12-4 to TRBJ2-5, with D possibly TRBD1 on 6 matching bases. CDR3 length equals 14 residues. With 4 bases removed from V and 1 base from J, the gap between germline ends came to 10 bases. The CDR3 nucleotides are TGTGCCAGCAGTTACCCAGGGGTCCAAGAGACCCAGTACTTC. It yields the protein CASSYPGVQETQYF.

The CDR3 bases are TGTGCCAGCAGCCTAGGTGCAGGGCTGAGCACTGAAGCTTTCTTT. Translation gives CASSLGAGLSTEAFF. The chain couples TRBV3-1 to TRBJ1-1, with a tentative D call TRBD1 (5 bases). Germline V gene lookup returns CDR1 LGHDT and CDR2 YNNKEL (reference sequence). The CDR3 spans 15 residues. Trimming removed 4 bases at V and 4 bases at J, with 16 bases between.

This clonotype was found a few times. This sequence joins TRBV7-3 and TRBJ1-6; D unresolved. Germline V gene data show CDR1 as SGHTA and CDR2 as FQGTGA. There are 14 residues in the CDR3. The germline V and J ends were trimmed by 5 bases and 10 bases, with 15 bases remaining between them. CDR3 sequence reads: CASSRDGLGSPLHF. The CDR3 DNA sequence: TGTGCCAGCAGCCGTGACGGCCTCGGGTCACCCCTCCACTTT.

The rearrangement joins TRBV20-1 to TRBJ1-1, with unresolved D. The V gene lost 5 bases and the J gene lost 0 bases, with 10 bases spanning the gap. Germline-derived CDR1 and CDR2 are DFQATT and SNEGSKA (reference sequence). This CDR3 spans 13 amino acids. Written as DNA, the CDR3 is TGCAGTGCTTTCCGGGCAATGAACACTGAAGCTTTCTTT. It yields the protein CSAFRAMNTEAFF.

This clonotype was observed a handful of times. V gene TRBV12-3 or TRBV12-4 combines with J gene TRBJ2-7; the D gene is possibly TRBD1 (5 bases). V lost 2 bases and J 1 base, leaving 9 bases between the germline ends. CDR3 size: 14 residues. In DNA form, the CDR3 reads TGTGCCAGCAGTTTAAGGGGCGAATCCTACGAGCAGTACGTC. It yields the protein CASSLRGESYEQYV.

This clonotype has at least ten counts. The chain links TRBV20-1 to TRBJ2-3, with 8 bases lining up with TRBD1. The length of the CDR3 is 14 residues. V shed 3 bases, J shed 3 bases, and the junction held 5 bases outside the gene matches. The germline CDR1 and CDR2 sequences are DFQATT and SNEGSKA (reference sequence). The CDR3 loop is CSARQGARTDTQYF. The CDR3 DNA reads TGCAGTGCTAGGCAGGGGGCGCGAACAGATACGCAGTATTTT.

This clonotype was found a few times. The V call is TRBV6-1, the J call TRBJ2-5; the match to TRBD1 covers 11 bases. This CDR3 is 14 amino acids long. Losses at the gene ends were 6 bases for V and 4 bases for J; bases not matched to a gene: 4. From germline, CDR1 is MNHNS and CDR2 SASEGT. The CDR3 protein is CASSWTGGRETQYF. The CDR3 coding sequence is TGTGCCAGCAGCTGGACAGGGGGCAGAGAGACCCAGTACTTC.

CDR3 coding DNA: TGTGCCAGCACCCCCAATCGGGGGTCGGGCGACACTGAAGCTTTCTTT. This encodes CASTPNRGSGDTEAFF. This chain connects TRBV12-3 or TRBV12-4 to TRBJ1-1; perhaps TRBD1 as D (5 bases). Deletions cut 7 bases from V and 3 bases from J, with 21 bases between. The CDR3 runs to 16 residues.

This chain links TRBV29-1 with TRBJ1-1; weak D call: TRBD1 (5 bases). This CDR3 has 15 residues. Trimming pared 0 bases from V and 3 bases from J, leaving 14 bases between. Per germline, CDR1 SQVTM and CDR2 ANQGSEA. The CDR3: CSVEDPQGMDTEAFF. The CDR3 DNA reads TGCAGCGTTGAAGATCCCCAGGGAATGGACACTGAAGCTTTCTTT.